Detailed here is one TCR beta chain. Its target is unknown. Sequencing relied on a cDNA template that was reverse transcribed from extracted RNA. Sequencing used immunoSEQ multiplex PCR; TCRdb keeps in-frame clones, though not all of them. This table holds 150,000 or so clones, 50% to 65% found once. PBMC-derived CD4+ and CD8+ T cells were sorted. The data are from a study of CD8+ T cells in alopecia areata. Broader study findings: Across lesional scalp, and particularly alopecia totalis/universalis, clonality surpassed that of normal scalp.

The CDR3 is 13 amino acids. Germline V gives CDR1 MNHEY, CDR2 SVGAGI. The germline V and J ends were trimmed by 6 bases and 5 bases, with 11 bases remaining between them. The specimen was CD4+ T cells sorted from blood. This TCR derives from a human donor in good health. The chain couples TRBV6-5 to TRBJ2-1; no clear D gene. The CDR3 nucleotides read TGTGCCAGCAGGGTAATAGAAAACAATGAGCAGTTCTTC. Translation: CASRVIENNEQFF.